What follows are 24 T cell receptor beta chains derived from one specimen sequenced in a study of preoperative IRX-2 immunotherapy in early breast cancer. Treatment meaning: preoperative locoregional IRX-2 cytokine immunotherapy. Sequencing used immunoSEQ multiplex PCR; TCRdb keeps in-frame clones, though not all of them. The sample consists of roughly 99,000 clones, 80% to 90% of them appearing once. The sequencing here drew on tumor tissue, taken after IRX-2 immunotherapy. These receptors were collected from a human donor with breast cancer.

V and J are TRBV30 and TRBJ2-1; 10 bases match TRBD2. The CDR3 runs 16 residues. Per the germline V gene, CDR1 is GTSNPN and CDR2 is SVGIG (reference sequence). V gave up 2 bases and J gave up 5 bases; unmatched junction bases: 9. The CDR3 spells CAWSLTSGTKHNEQFF. For the CDR3, the DNA is TGTGCCTGGAGTTTAACTAGCGGGACCAAACACAATGAGCAGTTCTTC.

The chain recombines TRBV10-1 with TRBJ1-6; 11 bases map to TRBD1. Germline loops: CDR1 WNHNN, CDR2 SYGVQD (reference sequence). The CDR3 loop spans 13 amino acids. With 7 bases clipped from V and 13 bases from J, the junction kept 6 bases outside the gene matches. The CDR3 loop is CASNSDRGLPLHF. Written as DNA, the CDR3 is TGCGCCAGCAACTCGGACAGGGGGCTTCCCCTCCACTTT.

The rearrangement links TRBV19 to TRBJ1-2; no clear D. Trimming shortened V by 4 bases and J by 5 bases, and 14 bases separated the two germline ends. From germline, CDR1 is LNHDA and CDR2 SQIVND (reference sequence). This CDR3 has 14 residues. CDR3 sequence reads: CASSSRTAVYGYTF. The CDR3 coding sequence is TGTGCCAGTAGTAGCAGGACGGCGGTTTATGGCTACACCTTC. The whole variable domain, filled in from reference TRBV19 and TRBJ1-2, reads DGGITQSPKYLFRKEGQNVTLSCEQNLNHDAMYWYRQDPGQGLRLIYYSQIVNDFQKGDIAEGYSVSREKKESFPLTVTSAQKNPTAFYLCASSSRTAVYGYTFGSGTRLTVV.

The chain recombines TRBV25-1 with TRBJ2-2; no firm D call. The CDR3 sequence is 15 residues long. V lost 6 bases to trimming and J lost 1 base, with 12 bases between them. Germline V gives CDR1 MGHDK, CDR2 SYGVNS. CDR3 sequence reads: CASSPSRKNTGELFF. CDR3 in DNA: TGTGCCAGCAGCCCTTCCAGAAAGAACACCGGGGAGCTGTTTTTT.

The chain combines TRBV5-1 with TRBJ1-2, with D maybe TRBD1 (5 bases). V dropped 4 bases and J dropped 1 base, with 14 bases sitting between them. CDR3 length: 15 residues. Germline loops: CDR1 SGHRS, CDR2 YFSETQ. CDR3 protein: CASSPLTALNYGYTF. Here the CDR3 DNA reads TGCGCCAGCAGCCCCCTGACAGCACTTAACTATGGCTACACCTTC.

The rearrangement uses TRBV29-1 and TRBJ2-3; the match to TRBD1 covers 7 bases. Per the germline V gene, CDR1 is SQVTM and CDR2 is ANQGSEA. The trim removed 3 bases at V and 6 bases at J, leaving 3 bases unmatched. CDR3 length: 12 residues. CDR3 loop: CSVDEGADTQYF. The DNA of the CDR3 is TGCAGCGTTGATGAGGGGGCTGATACGCAGTATTTT.

This clone was found once. This sequence joins TRBV19 and TRBJ2-7; no definite D call. Between the trimmed V and J ends, which lost 1 base and 6 bases, there was a span of 7 bases. Germline V gene lookup returns CDR1 LNHDA and CDR2 SQIVND (reference sequence). This CDR3 spans 12 amino acids. The CDR3 sequence: CASSIGTSEQYF. In DNA form, the CDR3 reads TGTGCCAGTAGTATAGGAACAAGCGAGCAGTACTTC.

The chain is built from TRBV7-1 and TRBJ1-3; the D is unclear. TRBV7-1 is an ORF, and what it does is uncertain. Trimming pared 3 bases from V and 4 bases from J, leaving 7 bases between. The CDR3 covers 13 residues. CDR3 amino acids: CASSSGEGNTIYF. In DNA, the CDR3 is TGTGCCAGCAGCTCCGGAGAAGGAAACACCATATATTTT.

This sequence joins TRBV11-3 and TRBJ2-7, with TRBD1 matching 12 bases. CDR3 length: 18 amino acids. J lost 0 bases, V lost 5 bases, and 11 bases had no gene match. Germline lookup yields CDR1 SGHNT and CDR2 YENEEA. The CDR3: CASSTGTGGPRFSYEQYF. CDR3 DNA: TGTGCCAGCAGCACCGGGACAGGGGGCCCTAGGTTCTCCTACGAGCAGTACTTC.

This clone was detected only a few times. The chain is built from TRBV7-6 and TRBJ1-2, with no clear D. Looked up from germline, CDR1 is SGHVS and CDR2 is FNYEAQ. This CDR3 region has 14 residues. Trimming took 6 bases from V and 1 from J, leaving 12 bases between them. CDR3 region: CASRGGALNYGYTF. The CDR3 DNA reads as TGTGCCAGCAGGGGAGGTGCCCTTAACTATGGCTACACCTTC.

This sequence joins TRBV4-1 and TRBJ2-3; D may be TRBD1 (5 bases). CDR1 MGHRA and CDR2 YSYEKL come from the germline V gene. Trimming cost V 0 bases and J 0 bases, with 13 bases left between them. This CDR3 has 17 residues. Here the CDR3 reads CASSQDLLGASTDTQYF. The CDR3, as DNA: TGCGCCAGCAGCCAAGATCTGCTAGGGGCTAGCACAGATACGCAGTATTTT.

A note on this clone: Other DNA sequences in the sample encode the same CDR3. This chain uses TRBV10-3 with TRBJ1-3; D uncertain. Trimming removed 0 bases at V and 4 bases at J, with 1 base between. Germline CDR1 is ENHRY and CDR2 is SYGVKD. The CDR3 sequence is 12 residues long. CDR3 protein: CAISESGNTIYF. The CDR3 DNA sequence: TGTGCCATCAGTGAGTCGGGAAACACCATATATTTT.

This clone appeared a few times. The chain combines TRBV19 with TRBJ2-4; D gene ambiguous. Per the germline V gene, CDR1 is LNHDA and CDR2 is SQIVND (reference sequence). V lost 3 bases and J 5 bases, leaving 11 bases between the germline ends. CDR3 length equals 14 residues. DNA of the CDR3: TGTGCCAGTAGTATGGGCAATCCGGAAAACATTCAGTACTTC. It encodes CASSMGNPENIQYF.

The J gene is TRBJ1-3, the V gene TRBV7-6; TRBD1 might be the D (6 bases). V gave up 3 bases and J gave up 1 base, with 10 bases separating them. Germline V gene sequence: CDR1 SGHVS, CDR2 FNYEAQ. The CDR3 contains 15 residues. The CDR3 DNA sequence: TGTGCCAGCAGCTTGGCACAGGGTTCTGGAAACACCATATATTTT. The encoded protein is CASSLAQGSGNTIYF.

The chain recombines TRBV5-1 with TRBJ2-1; D not certain. The V end lost 0 bases, the J end lost 7 bases, and 11 bases lay between the germline ends. The CDR3 has 14 residues. Germline CDR1 is SGHRS and CDR2 is YFSETQ. The CDR3 sequence is CASSLAVSLNEQFF. CDR3 in DNA: TGCGCCAGCAGCTTGGCCGTCTCCTTGAATGAGCAGTTCTTC. Supplemented by reference TRBV5-1 and TRBJ2-1, the full variable domain reads KAGVTQTPRYLIKTRGQQVTLSCSPISGHRSVSWYQQTPGQGLQFLFEYFSETQRNKGNFPGRFSGRQFSNSRSEMNVSTLELGDSALYLCASSLAVSLNEQFFGPGTRLTVL.

The chain is built from TRBV6-7 and TRBJ2-3, with D uncertain. TRBV6-7 falls under the ORF class, with uncertain function. This CDR3 region has 12 residues. Trimming left V 6 bases short and J 3 bases short, with 7 bases between. CDR3 residues: CASSQTTDTQYF. Here the CDR3 DNA reads TGTGCCAGCAGCCAGACTACAGATACGCAGTATTTT.

V gene TRBV29-1 combines with J gene TRBJ2-7; 12 nucleotides line up with TRBD1. CDR1 is SQVTM, CDR2 ANQGSEA, per germline. The CDR3 sequence is 14 residues long. Unmatched junction bases numbered 8, after V lost 6 bases and J lost 5 bases. CDR3 in DNA: TGCAGCGTCGTGCCGGGACAGGGGGCCCACGAGCAGTACTTC. It yields the protein CSVVPGQGAHEQYF.

The chain joins TRBV25-1 to TRBJ2-2, with D maybe TRBD1 (6 bases). Germline assignment: CDR1 MGHDK and CDR2 SYGVNS. This CDR3 is 16 amino acids long. V was clipped by 1 base and J by 4 bases, with 13 bases between them. CDR3 protein: CASSESGRGFTGELFF. As DNA, the CDR3 is TGTGCCAGCAGTGAATCAGGCAGGGGATTCACCGGGGAGCTGTTTTTT.

This clone came up once. The gene calls are TRBV19 and TRBJ1-6; D gene unclear. Trimming took 6 bases from V and 0 from J, leaving 18 bases between them. This CDR3 region has 18 residues. Germline V CDR1 and CDR2: LNHDA, SQIVND (reference sequence). CDR3 sequence: CASRKGAVDSSYNSPLHF. CDR3 DNA: TGTGCCAGTAGAAAGGGCGCGGTCGATAGCTCCTATAATTCACCCCTCCACTTT.

Concerning this clone: In the same sample, other DNA sequences code for this CDR3. CDR3 in amino acids: CASSPGQSYEQYF. The CDR3 DNA reads as TGTGCCAGCAGTCCGGGACAGTCCTACGAGCAGTACTTC. The chain carries TRBV28 and TRBJ2-7, with 7 bases lining up with TRBD1. Germline V gene data show CDR1 as MDHEN and CDR2 as SYDVKM. The CDR3 extends over 13 amino acids. Trimming removed 5 bases from V and 1 base from J; junction bases left unmatched: 2.

The gene calls are TRBV15 and TRBJ2-3; D not certain. This CDR3 has 15 amino acids. The V gene's germline CDR1 is LNHNV and CDR2 YYDKDF (reference sequence). Trimming left V 1 base short and J 2 bases short, with 10 bases between. The CDR3 sequence is CATSRGARATDTQYF. CDR3 nucleotide sequence: TGTGCCACCAGCAGAGGGGCTCGGGCCACAGATACGCAGTATTTT.

This chain's CDR3 is CASSPLASSYEQYF. Here the CDR3 DNA reads TGTGCCAGCAGCCCCCTAGCGTCCTCCTACGAGCAGTACTTC. The rearrangement uses TRBV7-1 and TRBJ2-7, with TRBD2 as a possible D gene (6 bases). TRBV7-1 is known as an ORF, though its function is uncertain. Trimming took 5 bases from V and 0 from J, leaving 11 bases between them. The CDR3 has 14 amino acids.

This CDR3 is CASSFRLGNNEQFF. CDR3 bases: TGCGCCAGCAGCTTCAGGTTGGGAAACAATGAGCAGTTCTTC. This chain links TRBV5-1 with TRBJ2-1, with D hard to call. Germline lookup yields CDR1 SGHRS and CDR2 YFSETQ. The V gene lost 2 bases and the J gene lost 5 bases, with 11 bases spanning the gap. The CDR3 consists of 14 residues.

V is TRBV19 and J is TRBJ2-3; D is uncertain. The CDR3 has 12 amino acids. V lost 6 bases, J lost 6 bases, and 10 bases lay in between. Germline CDR1 reads LNHDA; CDR2 reads SQIVND (reference sequence). CDR3 region: CASSLKRDTQYF. In DNA form, the CDR3 reads TGTGCCAGTAGCCTGAAGAGGGATACGCAGTATTTT. Full variable domain (missing parts from reference TRBV19 and TRBJ2-3): DGGITQSPKYLFRKEGQNVTLSCEQNLNHDAMYWYRQDPGQGLRLIYYSQIVNDFQKGDIAEGYSVSREKKESFPLTVTSAQKNPTAFYLCASSLKRDTQYFGPGTRLTVL.